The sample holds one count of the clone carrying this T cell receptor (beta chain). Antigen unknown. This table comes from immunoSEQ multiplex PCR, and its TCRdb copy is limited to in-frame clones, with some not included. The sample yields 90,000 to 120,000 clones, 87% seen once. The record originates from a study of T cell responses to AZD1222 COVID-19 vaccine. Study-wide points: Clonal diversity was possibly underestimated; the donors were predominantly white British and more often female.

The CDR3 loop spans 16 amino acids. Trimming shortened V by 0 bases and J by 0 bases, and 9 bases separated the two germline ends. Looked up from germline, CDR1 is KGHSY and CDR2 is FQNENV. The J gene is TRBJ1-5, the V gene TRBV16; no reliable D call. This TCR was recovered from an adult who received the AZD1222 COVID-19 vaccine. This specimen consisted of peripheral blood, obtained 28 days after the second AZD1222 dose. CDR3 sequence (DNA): TGTGCCAGCAGCCAATCCTCAGGATATAGCAATCAGCCCCAGCATTTT. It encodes CASSQSSGYSNQPQHF. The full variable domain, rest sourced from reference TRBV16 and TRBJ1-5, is GEEVAQTPKHLVRGEGQKAKLYCAPIKGHSYVFWYQQVLKNEFKFLISFQNENVFDETGMPKERFSAKCLPNSPCSLEIQATKLEDSAVYFCASSQSSGYSNQPQHFGDGTRLSIL.